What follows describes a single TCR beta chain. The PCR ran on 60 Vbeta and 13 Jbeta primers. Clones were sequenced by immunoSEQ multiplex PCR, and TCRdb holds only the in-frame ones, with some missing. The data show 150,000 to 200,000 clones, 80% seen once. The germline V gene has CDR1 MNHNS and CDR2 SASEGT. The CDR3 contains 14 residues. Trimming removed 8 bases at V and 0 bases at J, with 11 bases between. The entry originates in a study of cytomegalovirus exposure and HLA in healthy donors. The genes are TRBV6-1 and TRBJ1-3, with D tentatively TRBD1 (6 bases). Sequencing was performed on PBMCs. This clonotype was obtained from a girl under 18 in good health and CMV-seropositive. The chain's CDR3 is CASFQGFSGNTIYF. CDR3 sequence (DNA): TGTGCCAGCTTCCAGGGGTTCTCTGGAAACACCATATATTTT.